These 26 T cell receptor beta chains came from one sample sequenced in a study of shared clonotypes between healthy human individuals. CD45RO-negative, CCR7-positively selected cells formed the naive CD8 fraction, excluding terminally differentiated effector memory CD45RA+ cells. The repertoire was sequenced with immunoSEQ multiplex PCR; TCRdb's copy has only in-frame clones and lacks some. The table lists about 1,800,000 clones, approximately 94% of them singletons. Input material: naive CD8+ T cells sorted from blood. These receptor sequences come from a man younger than 35 in good health.

The chain carries TRBV18 and TRBJ2-2, with 8 bases identical to TRBD1. The J segment lost 4 bases and the V segment lost 3 bases, leaving 4 bases of the junction unmatched. Looked up from germline, CDR1 is KGHSH and CDR2 is LQKENI. The CDR3 totals 15 residues. CDR3 DNA: TGTGCCAGCTCACCCGACAGGGGATTCACCGGGGAGCTGTTTTTT. The encoded protein is CASSPDRGFTGELFF.

In nucleotides, the CDR3 is TGTGCCAGCTCACCAGAAGGGACAGGGGCCTACAATGAGCAGTTCTTC. Translating it yields CASSPEGTGAYNEQFF. V usage is TRBV18 and J usage is TRBJ2-1; TRBD1 matches at 10 bases. Trimming took 2 bases from V and 2 from J; bases not matched to a gene: 3. The germline V gene encodes CDR1 KGHSH and CDR2 LQKENI. The CDR3 spans 16 residues.

Of note for this clone: Other DNA sequences within the sample encode an identical CDR3. The chain is built from TRBV28 and TRBJ1-2; D not resolved. The CDR3 extends over 12 amino acids. Between the trimmed V and J ends, which lost 6 bases and 4 bases, there was a span of 9 bases. From germline, CDR1 is MDHEN and CDR2 SYDVKM. CDR3 nucleotides: TGTGCCAGCAGCCCCGGAGGCTATGGCTACACCTTC. Residues: CASSPGGYGYTF.

The chain joins TRBV4-1 to TRBJ2-3, with 9 nucleotides matching TRBD1. CDR3 size: 15 residues. The germline V gene encodes CDR1 MGHRA and CDR2 YSYEKL. V was pared by 5 bases and J by 2 bases, with 5 bases of the junction left unmatched. Here the CDR3 reads CASSTGQGNTDTQYF. For the CDR3, the DNA is TGCGCCAGCAGCACCGGACAGGGGAACACAGATACGCAGTATTTT.

The V call is TRBV4-3, the J call TRBJ1-2; D remains ambiguous. Germline CDR1 LGHNA, CDR2 YSLEER. Trimming pared 0 bases from V and 5 bases from J, leaving 13 bases between. CDR3 length: 15 residues. CDR3 sequence (DNA): TGCGCCAGCAGCCAAGATGTGGCGCCAGATTATGGCTACACCTTC. Protein: CASSQDVAPDYGYTF.

In regard to this clone: Other nucleotide sequences in the sample specify the same CDR3. The rearrangement links TRBV9 to TRBJ2-7; 8 nucleotides match TRBD1. V lost 1 base to trimming and J lost 5 bases; unmatched junction nucleotides: 5. Per the germline V gene, CDR1 is SGDLS and CDR2 is YYNGEE. This CDR3 has 14 residues. Here the CDR3 DNA reads TGTGCCAGCAGCGTACGGGGACAGGTTGACGAGCAGTACTTC. Translation: CASSVRGQVDEQYF.

This chain joins TRBV7-6 and TRBJ2-7, with 7 bases aligning to TRBD1. The CDR3 is 14 amino acids. The germline V gene encodes CDR1 SGHVS and CDR2 FNYEAQ. The V segment lost 5 bases and the J segment 6 bases; nucleotides outside the gene matches: 10. CDR3 in amino acids: CASSADRAGVEQYF. CDR3 DNA sequence: TGTGCCAGCAGCGCCGACAGGGCCGGAGTCGAGCAGTACTTC.

The chain recombines TRBV14 with TRBJ2-7, with D perhaps matching TRBD1 or TRBD2 (5 bases each). The length of the CDR3 is 15 residues. Trimming removed 0 bases from V and 2 bases from J, with 11 bases in between. Germline CDR1 and CDR2: SGHDN and FVKESK. The CDR3, as DNA: TGTGCCAGCAGCCAAGATTTCGGGGCTACCTACGAGCAGTACTTC. It specifies CASSQDFGATYEQYF.

Comment on this clone: Other DNA sequences in this specimen translate into the identical CDR3. This chain uses TRBV5-1 with TRBJ2-7, with D unresolved. V gave up 0 bases and J gave up 1 base, with 8 bases separating them. CDR1 is SGHRS, CDR2 YFSETQ, per germline. The CDR3 covers 14 residues. CDR3 DNA: TGCGCCAGCAGCTTGGTCGGCGGTTCCTACGAGCAGTACTTC. Its protein product is CASSLVGGSYEQYF.

The J gene is TRBJ1-5, the V gene TRBV10-3; no clear D. Trimming took 11 bases from V and 3 from J, leaving 14 bases between them. CDR3 length equals 13 residues. The germline CDR1 and CDR2 sequences are ENHRY and SYGVKD. In DNA, the CDR3 is TGTGCCGCCGGACTGGGTCTCAATCAGCCCCAGCATTTT. Amino acids: CAAGLGLNQPQHF.

The chain joins TRBV9 to TRBJ1-3, with D unclear. This CDR3 is 16 amino acids long. CDR1 is SGDLS and CDR2 is YYNGEE in the germline V gene. Trimming took 4 bases from V and 0 from J, leaving 14 bases between them. The CDR3 reads CASSPNPGTSGNTIYF. CDR3 nucleotide sequence: TGTGCCAGCAGCCCTAACCCGGGAACCTCTGGAAACACCATATATTTT.

Notes on this clone: This specimen includes other DNA sequences encoding the same CDR3. The rearrangement links TRBV14 to TRBJ2-5; possibly TRBD2 for D (5 bases). Germline CDR1 and CDR2: SGHDN and FVKESK. Trimming cost V 5 bases and J 3 bases, with 10 bases left between them. The CDR3 sequence is 13 residues long. This CDR3 reads CASSRSGEETQYF. The DNA for the CDR3 is TGTGCCAGCAGCAGGAGCGGAGAAGAGACCCAGTACTTC.

The rearrangement uses TRBV6-5 and TRBJ2-2, with D possibly TRBD2 on 5 matching bases. Germline CDR1 and CDR2: MNHEY and SVGAGI. Deletions cut 7 bases from V and 5 bases from J, with 8 bases between. The CDR3 is made up of 12 amino acids. The CDR3 here is CASNGVTGELFF. The CDR3 nucleotides read TGTGCCAGCAACGGGGTGACCGGGGAGCTGTTTTTT.

The chain uses TRBV10-3 and TRBJ2-1; 11 bases align to TRBD1. CDR1 is ENHRY, CDR2 SYGVKD, per germline. The CDR3 totals 16 residues. V was pared by 6 bases and J by 4 bases, with 8 bases of the junction left unmatched. CDR3 coding DNA: TGTGCCATCAGGACCGGGACAGGGGGGATTTACAATGAGCAGTTCTTC. Amino acids: CAIRTGTGGIYNEQFF.

The chain couples TRBV7-9 to TRBJ2-7; D unresolved. Trimming took off 2 bases at V and 5 bases at J, with 13 bases between the two ends. The CDR3 contains 14 residues. CDR1 is SEHNR and CDR2 is FQNEAQ in the germline V gene (reference sequence). The CDR3 region has the DNA TGTGCCAGCAGCTTAATGAAACTGGACCACGAGCAGTACTTC. As protein: CASSLMKLDHEQYF. The whole variable domain, remainder taken from reference TRBV7-9 and TRBJ2-7, is DTGVSQNPRHKITKRGQNVTFRCDPISEHNRLYWYRQTLGQGPEFLTYFQNEAQLEKSRLLSDRFSAERPKGSFSTLEIQRTEQGDSAMYLCASSLMKLDHEQYFGPGTRLTVT.

The rearrangement joins TRBV7-3 to TRBJ2-3, with 7 positions matching TRBD1. V shed 2 bases and J 4 bases; nucleotides not matched to a gene: 3. CDR1 and CDR2 (germline): SGHTA, FQGTGA. The CDR3 spans 14 residues. CDR3 sequence: CASSLLGTADTQYF. As DNA, the CDR3 is TGTGCCAGCAGCTTACTGGGGACAGCAGATACGCAGTATTTT.

The V call is TRBV27, the J call TRBJ2-6; D ambiguous. Germline V gene data show CDR1 as MNHEY and CDR2 as SMNVEV (reference sequence). CDR3 length: 15 amino acids. Trimming took 5 bases from V and 0 from J, leaving 8 bases between them. The CDR3 sequence: CASSAQASGANVLTF. CDR3 sequence (DNA): TGTGCCAGCAGTGCCCAGGCCTCTGGGGCCAACGTCCTGACTTTC. The full variable domain, completed using reference TRBV27 and TRBJ2-6, is EAQVTQNPRYLITVTGKKLTVTCSQNMNHEYMSWYRQDPGLGLRQIYYSMNVEVTDKGDVPEGYKVSRKEKRNFPLILESPSPNQTSLYFCASSAQASGANVLTFGAGSRLTVL.

This sequence joins TRBV7-2 and TRBJ1-4; maybe TRBD1 (5 bases). CDR1 is SGHTA, CDR2 FQGNSA, per germline. Trimming cost V 5 bases and J 13 bases, with 20 bases left between them. The CDR3 length is 14 residues. Here the CDR3 DNA reads TGTGCCAGCAGCACCCCGACGGACATCCCAAGACTGTTTTTT. Its translation is CASSTPTDIPRLFF.

The chain is built from TRBV25-1 and TRBJ2-1; no definite D call. This CDR3 comprises 12 residues. Looked up from germline, CDR1 is MGHDK and CDR2 is SYGVNS. V gave up 6 bases and J gave up 5 bases, with 8 bases separating them. The CDR3 reads CASSPEDNEQFF. DNA of the CDR3: TGTGCCAGCAGCCCCGAAGACAATGAGCAGTTCTTC.

CDR3 sequence (DNA): TGTGCCAGCAGCGCCGAAGCCAACAGGGGGCAGGAGGACAATGAGCAGTTCTTC. Its protein product is CASSAEANRGQEDNEQFF. This chain links TRBV9 with TRBJ2-1; the match to TRBD1 covers 9 bases. Germline CDR1 reads SGDLS; CDR2 reads YYNGEE. The CDR3 is made up of 18 amino acids. V trimming: 3 bases; J trimming: 5 bases; junction bases outside the gene matches: 15.

The chain links TRBV4-3 to TRBJ2-1; D may be TRBD1 (5 bases). The CDR3 is made up of 12 amino acids. V was cut by 3 bases and J by 7 bases, with 7 bases left in between. Germline CDR1 reads LGHNA; CDR2 reads YSLEER. Here the CDR3 reads CASSQQGNEQFF. The CDR3 DNA is TGCGCCAGCAGCCAGCAGGGAAATGAGCAGTTCTTC.

The rearrangement joins TRBV5-6 to TRBJ2-3, with a possible D match to TRBD2 (5 bases). The V end lost 7 bases, the J end lost 1 base, and 13 bases lay between the germline ends. Germline CDR1 SGHDT, CDR2 YYEEEE. CDR3 length: 14 amino acids. CDR3 nucleotide sequence: TGTGCCAGCCGCATGTGGGGAGGCACAGATACGCAGTATTTT. Its translation is CASRMWGGTDTQYF. The full variable domain, its missing parts supplied by reference TRBV5-6 and TRBJ2-3, is DAGVTQSPTHLIKTRGQQVTLRCSPKSGHDTVSWYQQALGQGPQFIFQYYEEEERQRGNFPDRFSGHQFPNYSSELNVNALLLGDSALYLCASRMWGGTDTQYFGPGTRLTVL.

The chain combines TRBV7-2 with TRBJ2-1; D might be TRBD2 (6 bases). CDR1 is SGHTA and CDR2 is FQGNSA in the germline V gene. The V end was cut by 3 bases, the J end by 0 bases, with 12 bases between. This CDR3 has 16 amino acids. The CDR3, as DNA: TGTGCCAGCAGCTTTAGCGGCTTGAGCTCCTACAATGAGCAGTTCTTC. This translates into CASSFSGLSSYNEQFF.

V usage is TRBV29-1 and J usage is TRBJ2-2; TRBD1 is a possible D gene (5 bases). There are 13 residues in the CDR3. V was shortened by 6 bases and J by 0 bases, with 8 bases between the two germline ends. CDR1 SQVTM and CDR2 ANQGSEA come from the germline V gene. CDR3 protein: CSVDTPNTGELFF. In nucleotides, the CDR3 is TGCAGCGTGGACACCCCGAACACCGGGGAGCTGTTTTTT.

The chain combines TRBV5-1 with TRBJ1-1; 8 nucleotides line up with TRBD1. Trimming took 2 bases from V and 7 from J; bases not matched to a gene: 7. CDR1 and CDR2 (germline): SGHRS, YFSETQ. This CDR3 has 14 amino acids. In DNA, the CDR3 is TGCGCCAGCAGCTTCGGACAGGGTGAGGGTGAAGCTTTCTTT. Protein product: CASSFGQGEGEAFF.

This chain links TRBV10-3 with TRBJ2-5; 7 bases map to TRBD1. CDR1 is ENHRY, CDR2 SYGVKD, per germline. There are 12 residues in the CDR3. With V trimmed by 9 bases and J by 1 base, 2 bases remained unmatched. CDR3 sequence reads: CAIGTAQETQYF. CDR3 DNA: TGTGCCATAGGGACAGCCCAAGAGACCCAGTACTTC.